Presented here are 22 T cell receptor beta chains from one specimen sequenced in a study of OX40 agonist ivuxolimab in advanced cancers. Generated by immunoSEQ multiplex PCR, the TCRdb table keeps only in-frame clones and is missing some. Of 70,000 to 95,000 clones in the sample, 85% to 90% were seen once. This specimen consisted of CD4+ or CD8+ T cells sorted from blood, obtained in a trial of the OX40 agonist ivuxolimab. The source is an adult with an advanced solid tumor such as melanoma, head and neck, liver or kidney cancer.

The gene calls are TRBV29-1 and TRBJ2-3, with 9 positions matching TRBD1. This CDR3 is built from 13 residues. Germline trimming cut 8 bases from V and 6 bases from J; bases unmatched to any gene: 9. Germline V gives CDR1 SQVTM, CDR2 ANQGSEA. CDR3 residues: CSSRQGERDTQYF. For the CDR3, the DNA is TGCAGCTCCAGACAGGGGGAAAGGGATACGCAGTATTTT.

This clone was observed once. This sequence joins TRBV28 and TRBJ2-5, with 9 positions matching TRBD1. Germline-derived CDR1 and CDR2 are MDHEN and SYDVKM. J gave up 3 bases and V 5 bases, and 7 bases lay outside the gene matches. This CDR3 comprises 15 residues. CDR3 in amino acids: CASSPRTGVEETQYF. The DNA of the CDR3 is TGTGCCAGCAGTCCAAGGACAGGGGTCGAAGAGACCCAGTACTTC.

The chain couples TRBV28 to TRBJ2-7; 11 bases agree with TRBD2. The CDR3 length is 18 residues. Germline V gene data show CDR1 as MDHEN and CDR2 as SYDVKM. J lost 2 bases, V lost 5 bases, and 14 bases had no gene match. CDR3 residues: CASSPFRSSGRIPYEQYF. CDR3 in DNA: TGTGCCAGCAGTCCATTCCGTTCTAGCGGGAGGATCCCCTACGAGCAGTACTTC. Variable domain in full (rest from reference TRBV28 and TRBJ2-7): DVKVTQSSRYLVKRTGEKVFLECVQDMDHENMFWYRQDPGLGLRLIYFSYDVKMKEKGDIPEGYSVSREKKERFSLILESASTNQTSMYLCASSPFRSSGRIPYEQYFGPGTRLTVT.

The V and J genes are TRBV7-9 and TRBJ2-5; no firm D call. The tail of the sequence fits TRBJ2-7 better, so the J call may be wrong. The CDR3 spans 12 residues. Germline CDR1 reads SEHNR; CDR2 reads FQNEAQ (reference sequence). The CDR3 is CASSLVGYEQYF. The CDR3 nucleotides are TGTGCCAGCAGCTTAGTGGGCTACGAGCAGTACTTC.

This chain joins TRBV6-6 and TRBJ1-1; D might be TRBD1 (5 bases). The CDR3 contains 14 residues. With 6 bases removed from V and 3 bases from J, the gap between germline ends came to 14 bases. Germline CDR1 is MNHNY and CDR2 is SVGAGI (reference sequence). CDR3 amino acids: CASSLGRTYTEAFF. The CDR3 DNA is TGTGCCAGCAGCTTGGGACGGACGTACACTGAAGCTTTCTTT.

The CDR3 reads CASSTVELQETQYF. The CDR3 nucleotides are TGTGCCAGCAGCACCGTGGAGCTACAAGAGACCCAGTACTTC. The chain employs TRBV6-5 and TRBJ2-5; D is unresolved. The CDR3 runs to 14 residues. V was trimmed by 6 bases and J by 2 bases, leaving 13 bases between them. The germline V gene has CDR1 MNHEY and CDR2 SVGAGI.

The J gene is TRBJ1-2, the V gene TRBV19, with D perhaps TRBD1 (6 bases). Germline V lookup: CDR1 LNHDA, CDR2 SQIVND (reference sequence). The germline V and J ends were trimmed by 4 bases and 5 bases, with 14 bases remaining between them. The CDR3 is 14 residues long. The CDR3 region is CASSNIQGQYGYTF. The CDR3 DNA reads as TGTGCCAGTAGTAATATACAGGGCCAATATGGCTACACCTTC. The full variable domain, in which reference TRBV19 and TRBJ1-2 provide the parts outside the CDR3, is DGGITQSPKYLFRKEGQNVTLSCEQNLNHDAMYWYRQDPGQGLRLIYYSQIVNDFQKGDIAEGYSVSREKKESFPLTVTSAQKNPTAFYLCASSNIQGQYGYTFGSGTRLTVV.

The gene calls are TRBV6-6 and TRBJ2-5; 13 bases match TRBD2. Germline loops: CDR1 MNHNY, CDR2 SVGAGI (reference sequence). The CDR3 runs 13 residues. V lost 7 bases to trimming and J lost 5 bases; unmatched junction nucleotides: 1. Here the CDR3 reads CASMTSGRETQYF. Written as DNA, the CDR3 is TGTGCCAGCATGACTAGCGGGAGGGAGACCCAGTACTTC.

The CDR3: CASSPQRELRNTQYF. For the CDR3, the DNA is TGTGCCAGCAGCCCCCAGCGGGAGCTACGAAATACGCAGTATTTT. The V gene is TRBV9, the J gene TRBJ2-3; 8 bases align to TRBD2. The V segment lost 4 bases and the J segment 7 bases; nucleotides outside the gene matches: 11. The CDR3 loop spans 15 amino acids. CDR1 is SGDLS and CDR2 is YYNGEE in the germline V gene.

This chain links TRBV6-1 with TRBJ2-6; D unclear. This CDR3 spans 15 amino acids. CDR1 is MNHNS and CDR2 is SASEGT in the germline V gene. Trimming took 8 bases from V and 0 from J, leaving 11 bases between them. CDR3 amino acids: CASDGGYSGANVLTF. The CDR3 DNA follows: TGTGCCAGCGACGGCGGTTACTCTGGGGCCAACGTCCTGACTTTC.

CDR3 sequence reads: CASSLYRANEKLFF. CDR3 DNA: TGTGCCAGCAGCTTATACAGAGCTAATGAAAAACTGTTTTTT. V and J are TRBV7-6 and TRBJ1-4, with D unclear. The CDR3 is made up of 14 amino acids. V shed 2 bases and J shed 3 bases, with 7 bases lying between them. Germline CDR1 SGHVS, CDR2 FNYEAQ.

The chain couples TRBV5-1 to TRBJ2-1; 9 bases match TRBD2. V lost 0 bases and J lost 7; bases outside the gene matches: 5. Germline lookup yields CDR1 SGHRS and CDR2 YFSETQ. CDR3 length: 15 residues. In nucleotides, the CDR3 is TGCGCCAGCAGCTTGGTCGGGCGGGAGGGTAATGAGCAGTTCTTC. It codes for CASSLVGREGNEQFF.

The genes are TRBV28 and TRBJ1-5; D gene unclear. The CDR3 covers 16 residues. V lost 10 bases, J lost 1 base, and 20 bases lay in between. Germline V gene lookup returns CDR1 MDHEN and CDR2 SYDVKM. The CDR3 loop is CATLPEAGISNQPQHF. The CDR3 DNA reads as TGTGCCACCCTCCCGGAGGCGGGGATCAGCAATCAGCCCCAGCATTTT.

This chain joins TRBV11-2 and TRBJ2-5, with 9 bases identical to TRBD1. This CDR3 is 16 amino acids long. V trimming: 2 bases; J trimming: 2 bases; junction bases outside the gene matches: 6. Germline V gene sequence: CDR1 SGHAT, CDR2 FQNNGV. The DNA for the CDR3 is TGTGCCAGCAGCTTATCGGTCGGACAGGGGCAAGAGACCCAGTACTTC. Amino acids: CASSLSVGQGQETQYF.

The rearrangement uses TRBV27 and TRBJ2-1; the D is unclear. The CDR3 extends over 16 amino acids. With 0 bases removed from V and 4 bases from J, the gap between germline ends came to 13 bases. Germline values: CDR1 MNHEY, CDR2 SMNVEV (reference sequence). CDR3 protein: CASSLSTRGFYNEQFF. CDR3 coding DNA: TGTGCCAGCAGTTTATCTACCCGAGGCTTTTACAATGAGCAGTTCTTC.

This chain uses TRBV6-5 with TRBJ2-1; 10 nucleotides agree with TRBD2. The CDR3 consists of 16 residues. The germline V gene has CDR1 MNHEY and CDR2 SVGAGI. The junction had 9 bases not matched to a gene; V was cut back by 2 bases and J by 8 bases. CDR3 in amino acids: CASSYRLAGVFDEQFF. The CDR3 nucleotides are TGTGCCAGCAGTTACCGCCTAGCGGGAGTTTTTGATGAGCAGTTCTTC.

The chain carries TRBV6-1 and TRBJ2-1, with 9 bases matching TRBD2. V lost 0 bases and J lost 6; bases outside the gene matches: 3. The germline V gene encodes CDR1 MNHNS and CDR2 SASEGT. The CDR3 is 15 residues long. The CDR3 spells CASSEANSGSNEQFF. DNA for the CDR3: TGTGCCAGCAGTGAAGCGAATAGCGGGAGCAATGAGCAGTTCTTC.

DNA for the CDR3: TGTGCCAGTAGTATCCCAGGGGAGAACACTGAAGCTTTCTTT. It translates to CASSIPGENTEAFF. This chain links TRBV19 with TRBJ1-1; TRBD1 might be the D (6 bases). Deletions cut 3 bases from V and 1 base from J, with 9 bases between. There are 14 residues in the CDR3. Per the germline V gene, CDR1 is LNHDA and CDR2 is SQIVND (reference sequence).

In this sample, this clone turned up many times. The V and J genes are TRBV27 and TRBJ2-1; D unclear. The CDR3 contains 14 residues. Germline V gives CDR1 MNHEY, CDR2 SMNVEV (reference sequence). Trimming removed 2 bases from V and 3 bases from J, with 8 bases in between. The CDR3 loop is CASSLDRNYNEQFF. As DNA, the CDR3 is TGTGCCAGCAGTTTAGACCGGAACTACAATGAGCAGTTCTTC.

This chain links TRBV7-8 with TRBJ2-7; D ambiguous. This CDR3 is built from 15 residues. CDR1 and CDR2 (germline): SGHVS, FQNEAQ. Trimming removed 7 bases at V and 5 bases at J, with 21 bases between. The CDR3 protein is CASTKALREANEQYF. In DNA form, the CDR3 reads TGTGCCAGCACAAAGGCTCTTCGTGAGGCGAACGAGCAGTACTTC.

This clone appeared once. The CDR3 sequence is CASSFSGEGAGELFF. CDR3 bases: TGTGCCAGCAGTTTTAGCGGAGAGGGCGCCGGGGAGCTGTTTTTT. The chain links TRBV27 to TRBJ2-2, with D tentatively TRBD2 (6 bases). V was pared by 3 bases and J by 6 bases, with 14 bases between. The CDR3 spans 15 residues. CDR1 MNHEY and CDR2 SMNVEV come from the germline V gene (reference sequence).

This clone appeared once. J is TRBJ2-1 and V is TRBV9; unclear D gene. Trimming pared 4 bases from V and 8 bases from J, leaving 13 bases between. This CDR3 is 13 amino acids long. Germline V gives CDR1 SGDLS, CDR2 YYNGEE. The CDR3 coding sequence is TGTGCCAGCAGCCCCCCTGGGCTTTATGAGCAGTTCTTC. This translates into CASSPPGLYEQFF.